These 15 T cell receptor beta chains were all obtained from the same sample, sequenced in a study of blood T cell repertoires in COVID-19. The method was immunoSEQ multiplex PCR; TCRdb's version includes in-frame clones alone and lacks a portion of them. In the table there are 450,000 to 500,000 clones, 70% to 90% of which are singletons. Sequenced: peripheral blood. The receptor set was obtained from a human donor in a cohort sampled during active COVID-19.

The chain is built from TRBV29-1 and TRBJ2-2; D remains unclear. This CDR3 is built from 12 residues. Trimming left V 5 bases short and J 1 base short, with 5 bases between. Germline values: CDR1 SQVTM, CDR2 ANQGSEA. CDR3 region: CSVLGNTGELFF. CDR3 DNA sequence: TGCAGCGTTCTAGGGAACACCGGGGAGCTGTTTTTT.

The chain combines TRBV19 with TRBJ1-6; no clear D. This CDR3 comprises 13 residues. Deletions cut 11 bases from V and 15 bases from J, with 23 bases between. Germline assignment: CDR1 LNHDA and CDR2 SQIVND (reference sequence). This chain's CDR3 is CAGRGGPDGVLHF. In nucleotides, the CDR3 is TGTGCCGGGCGGGGTGGGCCCGACGGCGTCCTCCACTTT. Looking up the rest from reference TRBV19 and TRBJ1-6 gives the full variable domain: DGGITQSPKYLFRKEGQNVTLSCEQNLNHDAMYWYRQDPGQGLRLIYYSQIVNDFQKGDIAEGYSVSREKKESFPLTVTSAQKNPTAFYLCAGRGGPDGVLHFGNGTRLTVT.

V usage is TRBV19 and J usage is TRBJ1-2; D uncertain. The V and J ends lost 3 bases and 5 bases respectively, with 7 bases between them. Germline V gene lookup returns CDR1 LNHDA and CDR2 SQIVND (reference sequence). This CDR3 comprises 12 residues. The chain's CDR3 is CASSIREYGYTF. CDR3 DNA sequence: TGTGCCAGTAGTATCCGGGAATATGGCTACACCTTC.

J is TRBJ2-3 and V is TRBV7-2, with a tentative D call TRBD1 (5 bases). In germline, CDR1 is SGHTA, CDR2 FQGNSA. This CDR3 is 15 amino acids long. Trimming took off 1 base at V and 5 bases at J, with 13 bases between the two ends. The CDR3 coding sequence is TGTGCCAGCAGCTTAGTGGTACTAAGGGGAGATACGCAGTATTTT. This codes for CASSLVVLRGDTQYF.

The CDR3, as DNA: TGTGCCAGCAGCTTAGCGGTAGCGGGAGGGACCCTCTACAATGAGCAGTTCTTC. As protein: CASSLAVAGGTLYNEQFF. This chain joins TRBV7-8 and TRBJ2-1; 11 positions agree with TRBD2. The CDR3 consists of 18 residues. Per germline, CDR1 SGHVS and CDR2 FQNEAQ. Losses at the gene ends were 0 bases for V and 3 bases for J; bases not matched to a gene: 7.

The chain links TRBV6-6 to TRBJ2-7, with TRBD1 identical over 12 bases. CDR1 is MNHNY, CDR2 SVGAGI, per germline (reference sequence). The trim removed 7 bases at V and 7 bases at J, leaving 8 bases unmatched. This CDR3 has 14 residues. CDR3 in DNA: TGTGCCAGCACCAGAGGGGACAGGGGGCCAGAGCAGTACTTC. Translated, it gives CASTRGDRGPEQYF.

This sequence joins TRBV5-1 and TRBJ2-5; 11 bases align to TRBD1. Losses at the gene ends were 7 bases for V and 1 base for J; bases not matched to a gene: 0. This CDR3 is 13 amino acids long. Germline V lookup: CDR1 SGHRS, CDR2 YFSETQ. The CDR3 DNA reads TGCGCCAGCGGACAGGGGGCCCAAGAGACCCAGTACTTC. It encodes CASGQGAQETQYF.

This chain joins TRBV7-9 and TRBJ1-2, with D perhaps matching TRBD1 (6 bases). The germline V and J ends were trimmed by 5 bases and 4 bases, with 11 bases remaining between them. CDR1 is SEHNR, CDR2 FQNEAQ, per germline (reference sequence). The CDR3 consists of 13 residues. CDR3 DNA sequence: TGTGCCAGCAGCCGAGGACAGATCTATGGCTACACCTTC. Protein sequence: CASSRGQIYGYTF.

This clone was seen a single time. This chain joins TRBV2 and TRBJ2-1; tentatively, D is TRBD1 (6 bases). CDR3 length: 14 residues. V lost 10 bases and J lost 8, with 21 bases in between. Germline V lookup: CDR1 SNHLY, CDR2 FYNNEI. In nucleotides, the CDR3 is TGTGCCACCAGAGGACAGCGGTTTAGCGATGAGCAGTTCTTC. It translates to CATRGQRFSDEQFF.

This chain connects TRBV29-1 to TRBJ1-1; 7 nucleotides agree with TRBD1. This CDR3 contains 14 residues. Germline CDR1 is SQVTM and CDR2 is ANQGSEA. Trimming cost V 6 bases and J 0 bases; bases outside gene matches: 7. CDR3 residues: CSVLTGVMNTEAFF. In DNA form, the CDR3 reads TGCAGCGTGTTAACAGGGGTTATGAACACTGAAGCTTTCTTT.

This clone was counted once. The rearrangement uses TRBV27 and TRBJ1-2; D may be TRBD1 (5 bases). This CDR3 has 13 residues. V lost 8 bases to trimming and J lost 6 bases, with 16 bases between them. Per germline, CDR1 MNHEY and CDR2 SMNVEV (reference sequence). This CDR3 reads CASSRDSNHGYTF. Written as DNA, the CDR3 is TGTGCCAGCTCTAGGGACTCCAACCATGGCTACACCTTC.

The chain joins TRBV5-1 to TRBJ2-3; D perhaps matches TRBD1 (5 bases). Germline V gene lookup returns CDR1 SGHRS and CDR2 YFSETQ. The CDR3 is 16 amino acids. The V end lost 0 bases, the J end lost 0 bases, and 11 bases lay between the germline ends. In nucleotides, the CDR3 is TGCGCCAGCAGCTTGGAGGGGCGTCCTAGCACAGATACGCAGTATTTT. As protein: CASSLEGRPSTDTQYF.

This chain uses TRBV11-2 with TRBJ1-5; 8 bases align to TRBD1. Germline CDR1 reads SGHAT; CDR2 reads FQNNGV. Trimming removed 5 bases from V and 2 bases from J; junction bases left unmatched: 5. The CDR3 is made up of 15 amino acids. CDR3 amino acids: CASSATGVGNQPQHF. The DNA for the CDR3 is TGTGCCAGCAGCGCGACAGGGGTTGGCAATCAGCCCCAGCATTTT.

This clone was detected a few times. The rearrangement links TRBV10-3 to TRBJ1-5; 8 bases map to TRBD1. Germline CDR1 is ENHRY and CDR2 is SYGVKD. This CDR3 is built from 15 residues. V was clipped by 2 bases and J by 4 bases; unmatched bases: 4. The CDR3 is CAISETDRENQPQHF. In nucleotides, the CDR3 is TGTGCCATCAGTGAGACGGACAGGGAGAATCAGCCCCAGCATTTT.

The chain carries TRBV19 and TRBJ1-2, with 8 bases aligning to TRBD1. The CDR3 runs 15 residues. V was pared by 4 bases and J by 0 bases, with 4 bases of the junction left unmatched. Germline CDR1 and CDR2: LNHDA and SQIVND (reference sequence). The CDR3, as DNA: TGTGCCAGTAGTACCCCGGGACAGGCTAACTATGGCTACACCTTC. Its protein product is CASSTPGQANYGYTF. Full variable domain (outside the CDR3, taken from reference TRBV19 and TRBJ1-2): DGGITQSPKYLFRKEGQNVTLSCEQNLNHDAMYWYRQDPGQGLRLIYYSQIVNDFQKGDIAEGYSVSREKKESFPLTVTSAQKNPTAFYLCASSTPGQANYGYTFGSGTRLTVV.